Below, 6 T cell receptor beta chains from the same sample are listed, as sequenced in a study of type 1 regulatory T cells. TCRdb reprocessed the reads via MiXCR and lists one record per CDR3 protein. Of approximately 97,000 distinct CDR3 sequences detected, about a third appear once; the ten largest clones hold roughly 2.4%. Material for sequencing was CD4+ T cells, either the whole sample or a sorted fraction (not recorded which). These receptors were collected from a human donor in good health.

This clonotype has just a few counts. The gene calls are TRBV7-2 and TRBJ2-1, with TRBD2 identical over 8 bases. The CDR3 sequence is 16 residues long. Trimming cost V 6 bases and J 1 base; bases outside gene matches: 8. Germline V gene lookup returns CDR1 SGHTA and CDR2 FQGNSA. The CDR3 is CASRHGRGGSYNEQFF. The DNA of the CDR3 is TGTGCCAGCAGACACGGTCGGGGGGGGTCCTACAATGAGCAGTTCTTC.

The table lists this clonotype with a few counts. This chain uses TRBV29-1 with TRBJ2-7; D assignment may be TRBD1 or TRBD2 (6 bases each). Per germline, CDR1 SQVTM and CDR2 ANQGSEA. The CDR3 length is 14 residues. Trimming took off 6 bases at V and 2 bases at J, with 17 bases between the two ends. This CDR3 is CSVSGADATYEQYF. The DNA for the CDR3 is TGCAGCGTCTCGGGGGCGGACGCCACCTACGAGCAGTACTTC.

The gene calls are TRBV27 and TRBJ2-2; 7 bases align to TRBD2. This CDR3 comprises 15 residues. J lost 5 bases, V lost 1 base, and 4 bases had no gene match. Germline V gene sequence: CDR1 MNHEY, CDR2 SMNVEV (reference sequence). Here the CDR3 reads CASSLWLGGTGELFF. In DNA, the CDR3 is TGTGCCAGCAGTTTATGGCTGGGGGGGACCGGGGAGCTGTTTTTT.

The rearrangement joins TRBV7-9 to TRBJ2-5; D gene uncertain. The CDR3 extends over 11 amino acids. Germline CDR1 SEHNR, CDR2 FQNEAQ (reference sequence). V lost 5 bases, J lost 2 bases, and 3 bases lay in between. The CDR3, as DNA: TGTGCCAGCAGCCGACAAGAGACCCAGTACTTC. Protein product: CASSRQETQYF.

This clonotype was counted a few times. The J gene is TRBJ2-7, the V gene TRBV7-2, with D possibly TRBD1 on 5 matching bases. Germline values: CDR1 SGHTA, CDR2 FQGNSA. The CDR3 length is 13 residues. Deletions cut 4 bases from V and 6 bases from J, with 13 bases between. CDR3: CASSSHRDSEQYF. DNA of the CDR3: TGTGCCAGCAGCTCACACCGAGACAGCGAGCAGTACTTC.

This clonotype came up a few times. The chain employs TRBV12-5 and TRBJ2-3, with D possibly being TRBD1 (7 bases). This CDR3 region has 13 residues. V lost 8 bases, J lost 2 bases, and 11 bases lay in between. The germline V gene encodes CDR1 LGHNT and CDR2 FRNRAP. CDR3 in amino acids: CASLEGATDTQYF. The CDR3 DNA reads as TGTGCTAGTTTGGAGGGGGCCACAGATACGCAGTATTTT.